This T cell receptor (beta chain) was documented in a study of blood T cell repertoires in COVID-19. As for the study in general: The United States, Italy and Spain provided the acute and convalescent COVID-19 samples. Sample material is recorded as cDNA or gDNA derived from T cells, B-cell-depleted T cells, or PBMCs.

Study processing details: Amplification from reference gene primers served as the basis for estimated nucleated cell counts. The protocol was immunoSEQ multiplex PCR, while the TCRdb copy is restricted to in-frame clones and leaves out a portion. Clone size and the V and J calls come from that table; the DNA yielded D and trimming. The sample lists some 250,000 clones, 86% seen once, with 6.2% in the top ten. This CDR3 spans 11 amino acids. Looked up from germline, CDR1 is SGDLS and CDR2 is YYNGEE. V was trimmed by 5 bases and J by 5 bases, leaving 4 bases between them. This clone was observed a single time.

What was sequenced was peripheral blood. This clonotype was sampled from a man in his sixties with acute or convalescent COVID-19. This chain uses TRBV9 with TRBJ2-2; D ambiguous. The CDR3, as DNA: TGTGCCAGCAGGACAACCGGGGAGCTGTTTTTT. Its protein is CASRTTGELFF.